A selection of T cell receptor beta chains follows, all from one sample in a study of blood T cell repertoires in COVID-19. Measured with immunoSEQ multiplex PCR; TCRdb has only the in-frame clones, and not every one. The sample has 100,000 or so clones, about 77% seen once. The sequenced sample consisted of peripheral blood. The receptors stem from a man in his 70s with active or convalescent COVID-19. Each CDR3 is given with its conserved first and last residue. A D gene is named only where the DNA matches it firmly. Size is stated for part of the rows, as once, few or many counts, or as a class when the clone is expanded.

d_call	clone_size	v_call	j_call	cdr3_aa	cdr3_nt
NA	NA	TRBV27	TRBJ1-6	CASSRSNSPLHF	TGTGCCAGCAGTAGGAGCAATTCACCCCTCCACTTT
NA	NA	TRBV28	TRBJ2-3	CASSLSPKAGAQYF	TGTGCCAGCAGTCTATCCCCAAAAGCCGGGGCGCAGTATTTT
TRBD2	few	TRBV7-6	TRBJ2-1	CASSRREGGLSSYNEQFF	TGTGCCAGCAGCCGCCGGGAGGGCGGCCTTAGCTCCTACAATGAGCAGTTCTTC
NA	NA	TRBV7-2	TRBJ2-4	CASSLAGSNIQYF	TGTGCCAGCAGCTTAGCGGGCAGTAACATTCAGTACTTC
NA	NA	TRBV27	TRBJ2-7	CASSSHSYEQYF	TGTGCCAGCAGTTCCCACAGCTACGAGCAGTACTTC
NA	NA	TRBV19	TRBJ1-5	CASSIKAEWNQPQHF	TGTGCCAGTAGTATAAAGGCGGAGTGGAATCAGCCCCAGCATTTT
TRBD1	NA	TRBV5-1	TRBJ1-6	CASSLGTGGSLPLHF	TGCGCCAGCAGCCTTGGGACAGGGGGCAGTTTACCCCTCCACTTT
NA	NA	TRBV5-6	TRBJ2-2	CASSLQPGELFF	TGTGCCAGCAGCTTACAGCCCGGGGAGCTGTTTTTT
NA	NA	TRBV2	TRBJ2-5	CASSRETQYF	TGTGCCAGCTCTCGGGAGACCCAGTACTTC
TRBD2	few	TRBV29-1	TRBJ2-1	CSVEAGTSGSRDEQFF	TGCAGCGTTGAAGCCGGGACTAGCGGGAGTAGGGATGAGCAGTTCTTC
TRBD1	few	TRBV20-1	TRBJ1-6	CSASDQGANSPLHF	TGCAGTGCTAGTGATCAGGGGGCAAATTCACCCCTCCACTTT
TRBD2	NA	TRBV19	TRBJ2-1	CASSKRARRGWRAYNEQFF	TGTGCCAGTAGTAAAAGGGCCCGGCGGGGGTGGAGGGCCTACAATGAGCAGTTCTTC
TRBD1	NA	TRBV4-1	TRBJ1-6	CASSQVLPGQAYSPLHF	TGCGCCAGCAGCCAGGTTCTTCCGGGACAGGCTTATTCACCCCTCCACTTT
NA	NA	TRBV5-4	TRBJ2-1	CASRPDGGTSYNEQFF	TGTGCCAGCAGACCTGATGGCGGTACGTCCTACAATGAGCAGTTCTTC
TRBD1	NA	TRBV11-2	TRBJ2-1	CASTSGGEQFF	TGTGCCAGCACCTCAGGGGGTGAGCAGTTCTTC
NA	many	TRBV3-1/TRBV3-2	TRBJ2-7	CASSQDCDPLLYEQYF	TGTGCCAGCAGCCAGGACTGTGACCCCCTGTTATACGAGCAGTACTTC
TRBD1	NA	TRBV2	TRBJ1-5	CASRGTGPLNQPQHF	TGTGCCAGCAGGGGGACAGGGCCCCTCAATCAGCCCCAGCATTTT
NA	NA	TRBV6-5	TRBJ1-1	CASSWGGTGNTEAFF	TGTGCCAGCAGTTGGGGGGGAACAGGTAACACTGAAGCTTTCTTT
NA	few	TRBV3-1/TRBV3-2	TRBJ1-6	CASSQDTGKSAYNSPLHF	TGTGCCAGCAGCCAAGATACGGGGAAGAGCGCCTATAATTCACCCCTCCACTTT
NA	NA	TRBV5-4	TRBJ2-2	CASSFRSGAGELFF	TGTGCCAGCAGCTTTCGGTCAGGGGCCGGGGAGCTGTTTTTT
NA	NA	TRBV12-3/TRBV12-4	TRBJ1-4	CASKDLTEEKLFF	TGTGCCAGCAAAGACTTGACGGAGGAAAAACTGTTTTTT
TRBD2	NA	TRBV7-6	TRBJ2-7	CASSATSGSSYEQYF	TGTGCCAGCAGCGCGACTAGCGGGAGCTCCTACGAGCAGTACTTC
NA	NA	TRBV7-9	TRBJ2-2	CASSPLLGDSAGELFF	TGTGCCAGCAGCCCTCTCCTCGGGGACTCCGCCGGGGAGCTGTTTTTT
TRBD1	NA	TRBV5-4	TRBJ2-7	CASSLQTGGYEQYF	TGTGCCAGCAGCTTGCAAACAGGGGGCTACGAGCAGTACTTC
NA	NA	TRBV6-2/TRBV6-3	TRBJ1-1	CASSHHREAFF	TGTGCCAGCAGCCATCACCGGGAAGCTTTCTTT